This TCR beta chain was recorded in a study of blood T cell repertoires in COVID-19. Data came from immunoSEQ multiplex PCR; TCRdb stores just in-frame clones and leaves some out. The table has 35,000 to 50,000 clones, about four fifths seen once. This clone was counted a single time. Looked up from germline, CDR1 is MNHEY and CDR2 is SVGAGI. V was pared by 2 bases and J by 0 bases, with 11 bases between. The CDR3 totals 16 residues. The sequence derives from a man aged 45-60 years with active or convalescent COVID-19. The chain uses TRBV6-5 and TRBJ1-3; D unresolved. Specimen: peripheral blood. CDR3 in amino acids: CASSYLDPDSGNTIYF. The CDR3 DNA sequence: TGTGCCAGCAGTTACCTAGACCCAGACTCTGGAAACACCATATATTTT.